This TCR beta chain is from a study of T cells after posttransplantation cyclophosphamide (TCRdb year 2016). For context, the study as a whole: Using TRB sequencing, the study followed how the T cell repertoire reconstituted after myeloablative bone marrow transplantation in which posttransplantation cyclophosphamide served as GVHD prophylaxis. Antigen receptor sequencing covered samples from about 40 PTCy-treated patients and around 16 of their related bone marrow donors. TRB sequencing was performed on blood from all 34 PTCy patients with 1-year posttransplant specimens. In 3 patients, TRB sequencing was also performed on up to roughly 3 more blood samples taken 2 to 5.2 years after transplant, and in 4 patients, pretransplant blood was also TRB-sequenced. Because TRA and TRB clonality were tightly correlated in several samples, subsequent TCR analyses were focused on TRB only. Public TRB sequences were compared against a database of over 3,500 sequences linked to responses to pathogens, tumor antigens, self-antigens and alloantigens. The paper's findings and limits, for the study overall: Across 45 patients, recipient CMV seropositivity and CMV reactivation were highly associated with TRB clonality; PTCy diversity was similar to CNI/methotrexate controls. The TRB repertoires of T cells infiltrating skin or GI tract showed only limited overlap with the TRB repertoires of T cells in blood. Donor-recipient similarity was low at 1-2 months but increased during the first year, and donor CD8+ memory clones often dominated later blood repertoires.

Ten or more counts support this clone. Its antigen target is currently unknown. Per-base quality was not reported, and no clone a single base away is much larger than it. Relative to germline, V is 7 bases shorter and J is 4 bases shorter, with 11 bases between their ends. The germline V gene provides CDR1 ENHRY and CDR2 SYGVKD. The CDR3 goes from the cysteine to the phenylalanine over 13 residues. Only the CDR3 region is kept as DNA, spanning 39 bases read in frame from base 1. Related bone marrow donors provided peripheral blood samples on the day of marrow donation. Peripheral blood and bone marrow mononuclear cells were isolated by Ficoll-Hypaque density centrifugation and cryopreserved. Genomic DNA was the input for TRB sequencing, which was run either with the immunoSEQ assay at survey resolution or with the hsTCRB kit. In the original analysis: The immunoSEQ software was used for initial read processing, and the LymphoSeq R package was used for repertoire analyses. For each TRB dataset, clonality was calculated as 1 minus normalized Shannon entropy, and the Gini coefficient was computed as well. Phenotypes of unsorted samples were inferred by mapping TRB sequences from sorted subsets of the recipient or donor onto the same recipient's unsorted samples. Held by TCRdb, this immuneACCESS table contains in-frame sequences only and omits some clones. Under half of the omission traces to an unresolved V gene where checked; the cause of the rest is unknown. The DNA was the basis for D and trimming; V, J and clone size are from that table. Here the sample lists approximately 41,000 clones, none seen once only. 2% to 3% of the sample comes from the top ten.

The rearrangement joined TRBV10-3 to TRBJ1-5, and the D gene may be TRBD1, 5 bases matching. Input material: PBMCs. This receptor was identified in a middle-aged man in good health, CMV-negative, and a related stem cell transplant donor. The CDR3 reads CAIMKDTNQPQHF. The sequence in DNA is TGTGCCATCATGAAGGACACGAATCAGCCCCAGCATTTT.